The 16 T cell receptor beta chains below were found in one sample sequenced in a study of T cells in Graves' hyperthyroidism and ophthalmopathy. TCR beta CDR3 regions were amplified from RNA transcripts. Using the HTBI primer set, a first-round RT-PCR was run on the TCR CDR3. TCRdb called the multiplex PCR reads again in MiXCR, with one record for every CDR3 protein. The table has around 540,000 distinct CDR3 sequences, roughly 15% seen once. Material: blood. The receptors were sampled from a woman aged 25 to 39 with Graves' ophthalmopathy.

This clonotype appeared many times. The chain has TRBV10-3 and TRBJ1-6; no reliable D call. The CDR3 loop spans 14 amino acids. Germline V gene sequence: CDR1 ENHRY, CDR2 SYGVKD. V was shortened by 3 bases and J by 4 bases, with 7 bases between the two germline ends. The CDR3 DNA is TGTGCCATCAGTGAAGTGAGATATAATTCACCCCTCCACTTT. Translated, it gives CAISEVRYNSPLHF.

This clonotype occurred many times. The chain employs TRBV6-2 or TRBV6-3 and TRBJ2-7; D is unresolved. There are 11 residues in the CDR3. CDR1 is MNHEY and CDR2 is SVGEGT in the germline V gene. V was clipped by 2 bases and J by 6 bases, with 5 bases between them. The CDR3 sequence is CASSYGAEQYF. CDR3 sequence (DNA): TGTGCCAGCAGTTACGGCGCCGAGCAGTACTTC.

This clonotype was counted a few times. The V and J genes are TRBV6-1 and TRBJ2-7; D is perhaps TRBD1 (6 bases). Per germline, CDR1 MNHNS and CDR2 SASEGT. This CDR3 spans 14 amino acids. V lost 7 bases and J lost 7, with 20 bases in between. The CDR3 sequence: CASTQLRGRYEQYF. The CDR3 coding sequence is TGTGCCAGCACCCAGCTCAGGGGCCGGTATGAGCAGTACTTC.

This chain links TRBV14 with TRBJ2-5; D gene ambiguous. The CDR3 has 14 residues. The V gene lost 1 base and the J gene lost 5 bases, with 11 bases spanning the gap. Per germline, CDR1 SGHDN and CDR2 FVKESK. CDR3: CASSQVAGRETQYF. For the CDR3, the DNA is TGTGCCAGCAGCCAAGTCGCTGGGCGGGAGACCCAGTACTTC.

This clonotype was seen many times. The V and J genes are TRBV7-9 and TRBJ1-2; D is perhaps TRBD1 (6 bases). V was pared by 5 bases and J by 5 bases, with 24 bases between. The CDR3 extends over 17 amino acids. CDR1 and CDR2 from the germline V gene are SEHNR and FQNEAQ (reference sequence). The CDR3 DNA sequence: TGTGCCAGCAGCCCTGACCCTCCAGGGGAATTCGGGTATGGCTACACCTTC. Its protein product is CASSPDPPGEFGYGYTF.

This clonotype was recorded at least ten times. The gene calls are TRBV20-1 and TRBJ2-1; 10 nucleotides match TRBD2. Germline V lookup: CDR1 DFQATT, CDR2 SNEGSKA (reference sequence). V lost 1 base and J lost 5; bases outside the gene matches: 2. The CDR3 is 14 amino acids. Here the CDR3 reads CSARGTSGNNEQFF. DNA for the CDR3: TGCAGTGCTAGAGGGACTAGCGGAAACAATGAGCAGTTCTTC.

With respect to this clonotype: A much larger clonotype is one base distant, so this may be a read error. The chain carries TRBV20-1 and TRBJ2-1, with 9 bases lining up with TRBD2. Trimming took 3 bases from V and 3 from J; bases not matched to a gene: 3. CDR3 size: 14 residues. CDR1 is DFQATT and CDR2 is SNEGSKA in the germline V gene (reference sequence). The CDR3 protein is CSASSGRDYNEQFF. The CDR3, as DNA: TGCAGTGCTAGTAGCGGGAGAGACTACAATGAGCAGTTCTTC.

With respect to this clonotype: This could be a read error, since a much larger clone is one nucleotide away. The J gene is TRBJ2-2, the V gene TRBV7-3; tentatively, D is TRBD1 (6 bases). Germline lookup yields CDR1 SGHTA and CDR2 FQGTGA. The CDR3 covers 15 residues. The V end was cut by 5 bases, the J end by 7 bases, with 17 bases between. The CDR3 coding sequence is TGTGCCAGCAGCACCCACCCAGGGGTCGGCGGGGAGCTGTTTTTT. Amino acid sequence: CASSTHPGVGGELFF.

This clonotype was counted many times. The chain combines TRBV12-3 or TRBV12-4 with TRBJ2-1; TRBD1 is a possible D gene (8 bases). Trimming took off 7 bases at V and 7 bases at J, with 14 bases between the two ends. CDR3 size: 13 residues. CDR3: CASNPQGGNEQFF. The DNA of the CDR3 is TGTGCCAGCAATCCACAGGGGGGGAATGAGCAGTTCTTC.

This clonotype was seen ten or more times. As DNA, the CDR3 is TGCAGTGCCACTAATCCGGGAGCGAACACTGAAGCTTTCTTT. Encoded protein: CSATNPGANTEAFF. V usage is TRBV20-1 and J usage is TRBJ1-1; D ambiguous. Germline V lookup: CDR1 DFQATT, CDR2 SNEGSKA (reference sequence). The CDR3 consists of 14 residues. Trimming took off 6 bases at V and 1 base at J, with 15 bases between the two ends.

V is TRBV24-1 and J is TRBJ2-1, with D maybe TRBD2 (6 bases). Trimming left V 7 bases short and J 8 bases short, with 11 bases between. From germline, CDR1 is KGHDR and CDR2 SFDVKD. The CDR3 has 12 amino acids. CDR3 DNA sequence: TGTGCCACCAGCGCGGGGATGGATGAGCAGTTCTTC. It specifies CATSAGMDEQFF.

The chain links TRBV19 to TRBJ2-3; a possible D gene is TRBD1 (5 bases). Germline assignment: CDR1 LNHDA and CDR2 SQIVND (reference sequence). The CDR3 is 14 residues long. Trimming shortened V by 7 bases and J by 2 bases, and 13 bases separated the two germline ends. This CDR3 reads CASKGRPPTDTQYF. The DNA for the CDR3 is TGTGCCAGTAAGGGGCGGCCGCCCACAGATACGCAGTATTTT.

The chain joins TRBV27 to TRBJ1-5; D is uncertain. Germline V lookup: CDR1 MNHEY, CDR2 SMNVEV (reference sequence). This CDR3 spans 16 amino acids. The V gene lost 1 base and the J gene lost 5 bases, with 15 bases spanning the gap. The CDR3 bases are TGTGCCAGCAGTTTATTGGAGGGAGATGCCGATCAGCCCCAGCATTTT. It yields the protein CASSLLEGDADQPQHF.

This clonotype was counted at least ten times. The chain joins TRBV20-1 to TRBJ1-5; TRBD1 might be the D (5 bases). Germline-derived CDR1 and CDR2 are DFQATT and SNEGSKA (reference sequence). The V and J ends lost 0 bases and 3 bases respectively, with 12 bases between them. The CDR3 extends over 15 amino acids. The DNA for the CDR3 is TGCAGTGCTAGAGACACCAGGGAGGACAATCAGCCCCAGCATTTT. It yields the protein CSARDTREDNQPQHF.

The CDR3 DNA is TGCGCCAGCAGCTTGGGGATCCGGGGTAGCACAGATACGCAGTATTTT. Residues: CASSLGIRGSTDTQYF. The rearrangement uses TRBV5-1 and TRBJ2-3; possibly TRBD2 for D (5 bases). Germline CDR1 is SGHRS and CDR2 is YFSETQ. Trimming pared 0 bases from V and 0 bases from J, leaving 11 bases between. The CDR3 consists of 16 residues.

V gene TRBV7-9 combines with J gene TRBJ2-2; TRBD2 matches at 8 bases. Trimming removed 2 bases from V and 8 bases from J; junction bases left unmatched: 7. The CDR3 consists of 15 residues. Germline lookup yields CDR1 SEHNR and CDR2 FQNEAQ (reference sequence). CDR3 protein: CASSLSLAGDGELFF. CDR3 sequence (DNA): TGTGCCAGCAGCTTAAGTCTAGCGGGTGATGGGGAGCTGTTTTTT.